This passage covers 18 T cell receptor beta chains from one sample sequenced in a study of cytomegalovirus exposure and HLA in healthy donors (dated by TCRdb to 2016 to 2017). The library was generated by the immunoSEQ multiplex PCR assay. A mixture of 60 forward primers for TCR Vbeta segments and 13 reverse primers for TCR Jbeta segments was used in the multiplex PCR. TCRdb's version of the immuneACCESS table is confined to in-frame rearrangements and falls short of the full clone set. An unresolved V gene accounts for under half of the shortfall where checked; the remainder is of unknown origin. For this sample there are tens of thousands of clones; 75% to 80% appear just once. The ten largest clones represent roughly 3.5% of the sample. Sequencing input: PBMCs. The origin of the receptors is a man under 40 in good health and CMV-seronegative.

The CDR3 bases are TGTGCCAGTAGCCGGTATACCATGAACACTGAAGCTTTCTTT. This translates into CASSRYTMNTEAFF. V gene TRBV19 combines with J gene TRBJ1-1; no clear D. Germline V CDR1 and CDR2: LNHDA, SQIVND (reference sequence). V lost 6 bases and J lost 0, with 11 bases in between. The CDR3 loop spans 14 amino acids.

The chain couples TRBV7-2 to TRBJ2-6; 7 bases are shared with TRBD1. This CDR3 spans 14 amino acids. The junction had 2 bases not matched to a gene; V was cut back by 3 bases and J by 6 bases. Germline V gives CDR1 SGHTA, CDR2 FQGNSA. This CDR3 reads CASSFDRAANVLTF. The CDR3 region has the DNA TGTGCCAGCAGCTTCGACAGGGCGGCCAACGTCCTGACTTTC. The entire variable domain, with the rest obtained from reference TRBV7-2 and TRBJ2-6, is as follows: GAGVSQSPSNKVTEKGKDVELRCDPISGHTALYWYRQSLGQGLEFLIYFQGNSAPDKSGLPSDRFSAERTGGSVSTLTIQRTQQEDSAVYLCASSFDRAANVLTFGAGSRLTVL.

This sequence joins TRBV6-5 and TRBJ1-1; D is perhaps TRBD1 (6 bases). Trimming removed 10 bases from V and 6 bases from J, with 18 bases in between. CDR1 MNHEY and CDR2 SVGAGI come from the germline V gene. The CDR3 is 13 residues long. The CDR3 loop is CATSLGGAAEAFF. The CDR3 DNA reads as TGTGCCACCTCTTTAGGGGGGGCGGCTGAAGCTTTCTTT.

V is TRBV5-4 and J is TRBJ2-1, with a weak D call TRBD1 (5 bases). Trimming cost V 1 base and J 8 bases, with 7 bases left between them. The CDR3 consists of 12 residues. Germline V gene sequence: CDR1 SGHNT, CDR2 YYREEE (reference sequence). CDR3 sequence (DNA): TGTGCCAGCAGCTTGTCAGGGTATGAGCAGTTCTTC. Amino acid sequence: CASSLSGYEQFF.

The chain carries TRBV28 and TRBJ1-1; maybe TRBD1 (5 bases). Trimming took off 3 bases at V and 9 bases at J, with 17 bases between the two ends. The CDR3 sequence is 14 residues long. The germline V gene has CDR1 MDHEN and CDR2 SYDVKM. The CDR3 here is CASSFPSQGEKAFF. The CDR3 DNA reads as TGTGCCAGCAGTTTCCCATCCCAGGGTGAAAAAGCTTTCTTT.

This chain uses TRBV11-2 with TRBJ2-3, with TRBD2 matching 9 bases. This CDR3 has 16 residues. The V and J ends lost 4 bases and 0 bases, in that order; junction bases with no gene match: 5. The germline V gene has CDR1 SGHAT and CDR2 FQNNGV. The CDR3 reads CASSYLAGTSTDTQYF. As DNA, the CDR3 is TGTGCCAGCAGCTATCTAGCGGGGACTAGCACAGATACGCAGTATTTT.

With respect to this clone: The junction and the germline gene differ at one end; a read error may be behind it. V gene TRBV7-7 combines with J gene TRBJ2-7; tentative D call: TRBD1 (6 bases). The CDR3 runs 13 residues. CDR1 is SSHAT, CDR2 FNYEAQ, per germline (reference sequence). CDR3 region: CASSLLKDSEISF. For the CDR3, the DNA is TGTGCCAGCAGCTTATTAAAGGACAGCGAGATTAGCTTC.

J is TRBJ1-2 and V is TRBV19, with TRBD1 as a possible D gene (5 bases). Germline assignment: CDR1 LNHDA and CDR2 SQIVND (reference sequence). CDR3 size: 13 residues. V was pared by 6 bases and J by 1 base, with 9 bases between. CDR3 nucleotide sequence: TGTGCCAGTAGGTTGGACAATAACTATGGCTACACCTTC. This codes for CASRLDNNYGYTF.

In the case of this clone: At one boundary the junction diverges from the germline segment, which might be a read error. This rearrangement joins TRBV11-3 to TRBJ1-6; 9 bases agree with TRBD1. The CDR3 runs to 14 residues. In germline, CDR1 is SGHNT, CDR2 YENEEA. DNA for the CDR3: TGTGCCAGCAGCGCGGGACAGGGCAATTTACCCCTCCACTTT. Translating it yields CASSAGQGNLPLHF.

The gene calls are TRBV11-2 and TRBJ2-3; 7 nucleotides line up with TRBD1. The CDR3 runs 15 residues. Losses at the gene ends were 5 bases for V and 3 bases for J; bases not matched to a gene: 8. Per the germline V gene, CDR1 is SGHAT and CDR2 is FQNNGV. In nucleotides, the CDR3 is TGTGCCAGCAGCCGACAGGGCGAGAGGACAGATACGCAGTATTTT. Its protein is CASSRQGERTDTQYF.

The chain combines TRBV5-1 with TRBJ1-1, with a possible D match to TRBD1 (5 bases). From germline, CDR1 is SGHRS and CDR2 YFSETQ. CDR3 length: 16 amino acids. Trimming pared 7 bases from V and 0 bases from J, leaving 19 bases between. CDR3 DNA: TGCGCCAGCGCCCGACTGGGGAGGGGAGTGAACACTGAAGCTTTCTTT. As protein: CASARLGRGVNTEAFF.

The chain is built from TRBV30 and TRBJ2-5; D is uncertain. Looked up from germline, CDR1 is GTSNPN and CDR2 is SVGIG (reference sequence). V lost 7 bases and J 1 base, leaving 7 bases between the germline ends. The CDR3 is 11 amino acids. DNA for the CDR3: TGTGCCTCAGACTCCCAAGAGACCCAGTACTTC. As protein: CASDSQETQYF.

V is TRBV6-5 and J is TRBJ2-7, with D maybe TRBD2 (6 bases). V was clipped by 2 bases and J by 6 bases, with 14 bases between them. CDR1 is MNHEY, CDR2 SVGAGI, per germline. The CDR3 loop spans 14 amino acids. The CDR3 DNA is TGTGCCAGCAGTTACACGAAAGGGGAGGCCGAGCAGTACTTC. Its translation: CASSYTKGEAEQYF.

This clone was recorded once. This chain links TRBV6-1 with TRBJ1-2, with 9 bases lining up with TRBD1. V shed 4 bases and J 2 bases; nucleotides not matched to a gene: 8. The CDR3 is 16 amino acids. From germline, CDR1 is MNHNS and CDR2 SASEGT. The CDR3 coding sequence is TGTGCCAGCAGTGCCGGGACAGGGACCTTCAACTATGGCTACACCTTC. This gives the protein CASSAGTGTFNYGYTF.

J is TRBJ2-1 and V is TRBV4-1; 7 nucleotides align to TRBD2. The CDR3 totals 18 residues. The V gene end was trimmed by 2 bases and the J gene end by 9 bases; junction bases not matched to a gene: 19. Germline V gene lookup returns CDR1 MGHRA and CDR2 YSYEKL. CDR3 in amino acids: CASSQQDFLPGGGREQFF. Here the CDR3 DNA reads TGCGCCAGCAGCCAACAAGATTTTCTCCCGGGGGGAGGGCGTGAGCAGTTCTTC.

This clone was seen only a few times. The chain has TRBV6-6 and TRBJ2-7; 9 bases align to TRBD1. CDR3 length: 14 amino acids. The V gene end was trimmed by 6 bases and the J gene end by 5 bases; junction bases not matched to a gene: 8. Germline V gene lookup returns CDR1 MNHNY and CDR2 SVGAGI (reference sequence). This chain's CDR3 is CASSPGTGSNEQYF. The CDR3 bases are TGTGCCAGCAGCCCCGGGACAGGGAGCAACGAGCAGTACTTC.

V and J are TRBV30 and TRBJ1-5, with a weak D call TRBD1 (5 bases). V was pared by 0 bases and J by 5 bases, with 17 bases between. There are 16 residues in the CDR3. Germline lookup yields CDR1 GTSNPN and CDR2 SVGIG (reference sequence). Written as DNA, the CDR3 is TGTGCCTGGAGTGTGGGGGGATCGGAGGTGGATCAGCCCCAGCATTTT. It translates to CAWSVGGSEVDQPQHF.

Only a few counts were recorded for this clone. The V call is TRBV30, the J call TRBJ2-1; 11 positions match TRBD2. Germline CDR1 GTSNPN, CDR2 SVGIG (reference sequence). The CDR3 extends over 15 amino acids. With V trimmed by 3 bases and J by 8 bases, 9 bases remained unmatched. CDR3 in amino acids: CAWRTGLAVVYEQFF. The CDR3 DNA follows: TGTGCCTGGAGAACGGGACTAGCGGTTGTATATGAGCAGTTCTTC.